A selection of T cell receptor beta chains follows, all from one sample in a study of T cell repertoires in cytomegalovirus infection. TCRdb fed the reads into MiXCR, producing one record per CDR3 protein. The sample records about 310,000 distinct CDR3 sequences, 17% being singletons. Sequencing was performed on PBMCs. Receptors originate from a human donor in good health (CMV status not recorded). Some clones in this sample may be carry-over from other donors' samples. Each CDR3 is given with its conserved first and last residue. Fields, in order: V gene, clone size, J gene, D gene, CDR3 DNA, CDR3 protein. A D gene is named only where the DNA matches it firmly. Only some rows state a clone size, as once, few, many or a class for expanded clones.

>TRBV6-5|few|TRBJ2-3|.
TGTGCCAGCAGTTACTCGAGGCCGGGGTCAGGGCCAGATACGCAGTATTTT
CASSYSRPGSGPDTQYF
>TRBV7-9|many|TRBJ1-2|TRBD1
TGTGCCAGCAGCTTAGGAGACGGACAGGGCCATGGCTACACCTTC
CASSLGDGQGHGYTF
>TRBV6-5|.|TRBJ2-1|TRBD2
TGTGCCAGCAGTCGGCGCGGCGCGGGGGGACACAATGAGCAGTTCTTC
CASSRRGAGGHNEQFF
>TRBV11-2|few|TRBJ2-3|TRBD2
TGTGCCAGCAGCCTACGGGCGGGGGGCTGGACAGATACGCAGTATTTT
CASSLRAGGWTDTQYF
>TRBV7-2|many|TRBJ2-3|TRBD2
TGTGCCAGCAGCCAACCCGGGGTTAGCGGGGCCACAGATACGCAGTATTTT
CASSQPGVSGATDTQYF
>TRBV7-2|many|TRBJ1-3|.
TGTGCCAGCAGCCCCTCGACGAGTGGAAACACCATATATTTT
CASSPSTSGNTIYF
>TRBV5-1|.|TRBJ2-3|.
TGCGCCAGCAGCTCGGACAGTCCCAGCACAGATACGCAGTATTTT
CASSSDSPSTDTQYF
>TRBV7-3|many|TRBJ2-2|.
TGTGCCAGCAGCTTATACCAGGGCACCGGGGAGCTGTTTTTT
CASSLYQGTGELFF
>TRBV6-6|few|TRBJ2-1|TRBD1
TGTGCCAGCAGCCGGGACAGGGGGCGCAATGAGCAGTTCTTC
CASSRDRGRNEQFF
>TRBV7-6|.|TRBJ2-5|.
TGTGCCAGCAGCTTATTGTCAGGCCAAGAGACCCAGTACTTC
CASSLLSGQETQYF
>TRBV27|few|TRBJ2-1|TRBD2
TGTGCCAGCAGTTCCATAGCGGGGGTCGACAATGAGCAGTTCTTC
CASSSIAGVDNEQFF